Below are 9 T cell receptor beta chains sequenced from a single sample in a study of T cell responses to AZD1222 COVID-19 vaccine. Profiling relied on immunoSEQ multiplex PCR, and the TCRdb table lists in-frame clones only, not all of them. The sample has under 150,000 clones, 65% to 90% seen once; the top ten hold about a quarter. This specimen was peripheral blood, taken 28 days after the second AZD1222 dose. Receptors originate from an adult who received the AZD1222 COVID-19 vaccine.

The rearrangement links TRBV2 to TRBJ1-6; perhaps TRBD1 as D (5 bases). Germline loops: CDR1 SNHLY, CDR2 FYNNEI. This CDR3 is 15 amino acids long. Trimming took 5 bases from V and 9 from J, leaving 17 bases between them. CDR3 amino acids: CASSRQGEGISPLHF. CDR3 DNA sequence: TGTGCCAGCAGTCGCCAGGGAGAGGGGATTTCACCCCTCCACTTT.

The rearrangement links TRBV19 to TRBJ2-5; 8 nucleotides agree with TRBD2. This CDR3 comprises 14 residues. Germline values: CDR1 LNHDA, CDR2 SQIVND (reference sequence). V lost 3 bases, J lost 5 bases, and 5 bases stayed unmatched. CDR3 loop: CASSIRGGVETQYF. The CDR3, as DNA: TGTGCCAGTAGTATCCGGGGGGGCGTTGAGACCCAGTACTTC.

This clone is a singleton in its sample. V gene TRBV9 combines with J gene TRBJ1-2, with D maybe TRBD1 (5 bases). Germline V gene lookup returns CDR1 SGDLS and CDR2 YYNGEE. The CDR3 loop spans 14 amino acids. Between the trimmed V and J ends, which lost 2 bases and 2 bases, there was a span of 10 bases. The CDR3, as DNA: TGTGCCAGCAGCGTGGCAGGGACCAACTATGGCTACACCTTC. Translation: CASSVAGTNYGYTF.

CDR3: CSVTLRGKYGYTF. CDR3 DNA: TGCAGCGTCACACTACGGGGGAAGTATGGCTACACCTTC. The rearrangement joins TRBV29-1 to TRBJ1-2, with D possibly TRBD1 on 5 matching bases. In germline, CDR1 is SQVTM, CDR2 ANQGSEA. The CDR3 sequence is 13 residues long. Trimming removed 6 bases at V and 5 bases at J, with 16 bases between.

The genes are TRBV19 and TRBJ1-1; the D gene is possibly TRBD1 (5 bases). This CDR3 contains 15 residues. Germline loops: CDR1 LNHDA, CDR2 SQIVND (reference sequence). Trimming removed 1 base from V and 1 base from J, with 10 bases in between. Here the CDR3 reads CASSIGGTGNTEAFF. In DNA form, the CDR3 reads TGTGCCAGTAGTATAGGGGGGACCGGGAACACTGAAGCTTTCTTT.

About this clone itself: Relative to the germline gene, one junction end is altered; a read error may explain this. V gene TRBV7-8 combines with J gene TRBJ2-1, with 10 bases fitting TRBD2. Germline loops: CDR1 SGHVS, CDR2 FQNEAQ. The CDR3 totals 13 residues. The CDR3 DNA is TGTGCCAGCAGCCTAGCGGGGGTCAATGAGCAGTTCTTC. Amino acids: CASSLAGVNEQFF.

V usage is TRBV20-1 and J usage is TRBJ2-1, with 9 bases that match TRBD1. The CDR3 has 16 amino acids. The ends lost 5 bases at V and 10 bases at J; junction bases unmatched: 18. Germline CDR1 DFQATT, CDR2 SNEGSKA (reference sequence). The CDR3 sequence: CSAGGNRDRALGEQFF. The DNA of the CDR3 is TGCAGTGCTGGTGGAAACCGGGACAGGGCATTAGGGGAGCAGTTCTTC.

This chain links TRBV6-2 or TRBV6-3 with TRBJ1-2, with D possibly being TRBD1 (5 bases). Germline V CDR1 and CDR2: MNHEY, SVGEGT. V lost 0 bases, J lost 5 bases, and 16 bases lay in between. The CDR3 spans 16 residues. As DNA, the CDR3 is TGTGCCAGCAGTTACTCTCAAGGGGCTCCCGAGTATGGCTACACCTTC. Protein product: CASSYSQGAPEYGYTF.

The chain uses TRBV11-2 and TRBJ2-5; D unclear. Germline lookup yields CDR1 SGHAT and CDR2 FQNNGV. V lost 2 bases and J 4 bases, leaving 14 bases between the germline ends. The CDR3 contains 15 residues. For the CDR3, the DNA is TGTGCCAGCAGCTTATACCCCGTCCCGCCAGAGACCCAGTACTTC. Translating gives CASSLYPVPPETQYF.